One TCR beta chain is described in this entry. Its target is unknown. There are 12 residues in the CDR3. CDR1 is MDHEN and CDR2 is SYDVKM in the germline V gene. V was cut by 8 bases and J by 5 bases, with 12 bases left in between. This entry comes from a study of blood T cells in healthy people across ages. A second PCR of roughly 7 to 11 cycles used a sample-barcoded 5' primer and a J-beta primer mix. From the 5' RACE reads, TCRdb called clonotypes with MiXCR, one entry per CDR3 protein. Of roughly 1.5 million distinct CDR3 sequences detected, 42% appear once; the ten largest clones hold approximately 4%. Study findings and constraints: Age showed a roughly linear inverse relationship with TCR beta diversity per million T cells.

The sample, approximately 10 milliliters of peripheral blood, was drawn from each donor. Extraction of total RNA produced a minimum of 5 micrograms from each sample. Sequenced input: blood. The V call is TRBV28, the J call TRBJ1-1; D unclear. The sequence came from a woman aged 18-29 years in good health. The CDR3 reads CASVDPGTEAFF. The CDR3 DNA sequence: TGTGCCAGCGTGGACCCGGGGACTGAAGCTTTCTTT.